These T cell receptor beta chains were read from a single sample in a study of blood T cells in healthy people across ages. TCRdb reprocessed the 5' RACE reads with MiXCR, giving one entry per CDR3 protein. Of hundreds of thousands of distinct CDR3 sequences listed, approximately 25% are singletons. These same records also appear under a second study, on T cells of mothers and their children.

Sample: blood. The receptor source for this set is a boy younger than 18 in good health. Each CDR3 is given with its conserved first and last residue. The D gene is left open where the match is weak. Only part of the rows carry a size: once, few, many, or a class if the clone is expanded.

D,V,length,size,J,CDR3,DNA
-,TRBV9,12,few,TRBJ2-1,CASSAGGLGQFF,TGTGCCAGCAGCGCAGGGGGACTCGGGCAGTTCTTC
TRBD2,TRBV9,18,few,TRBJ2-5,CASSVQLAGGLGYETQYF,TGTGCCAGCAGCGTACAACTAGCGGGGGGTTTAGGGTATGAGACCCAGTACTTC
TRBD2,TRBV9,15,-,TRBJ2-3,CASSTEGRATDTQYF,TGTGCCAGCAGCACCGAGGGGAGGGCGACAGATACGCAGTATTTT
TRBD2,TRBV29-1,14,few,TRBJ2-5,CSVELAGGWETQYF,TGCAGCGTCGAACTAGCGGGAGGTTGGGAGACCCAGTACTTC
-,TRBV3-1,16,-,TRBJ1-1,CASSQGPQSMNTEAFF,TGTGCCAGCAGCCAAGGGCCGCAATCGATGAACACTGAAGCTTTCTTT
TRBD2,TRBV29-1,14,few,TRBJ2-1,CSVRDYLSYNEQFF,TGCAGCGTCCGGGACTACCTCTCCTACAATGAGCAGTTCTTC
-,TRBV10-3,17,-,TRBJ2-4,CAISGSTGRAVGDIQYF,TGTGCCATCAGTGGATCGACAGGAAGAGCGGTTGGGGACATTCAGTACTTC
-,TRBV3-1,14,-,TRBJ2-7,CASSVNRFSYEQYF,TGTGCCAGCTCTGTGAACAGATTCTCCTACGAGCAGTACTTC
TRBD2,TRBV3-1,21,few,TRBJ2-5,CASSPLSGLAGAAFRLETQYF,TGTGCCAGCAGCCCCCTATCGGGACTAGCGGGAGCTGCCTTTCGACTCGAGACCCAGTACTTC
TRBD2,TRBV6-2/TRBV6-3,18,-,TRBJ2-3,CASSYQGLAGLSTDTQYF,TGTGCCAGCAGTTACCAAGGACTAGCGGGCCTCAGCACAGATACGCAGTATTTT
TRBD2,TRBV9,14,-,TRBJ2-1,CASGGLAGGNEQFF,TGTGCCAGCGGGGGGCTAGCGGGAGGTAATGAGCAGTTCTTC